At least ten counts were recorded for the clone carrying this TCR beta chain. The antigen is unknown. The data belong to a study of T cell repertoires in cytomegalovirus infection. For the study at large: Public TCR beta signature analysis indicated the presence of both CMV infection and matching HLA type. Findings of the study overall: Clonotypes of TCR beta that were HLA-C-restricted and CMV-specific dominated the ex vivo response. Carriers of CMV and the relevant HLA type were discriminated by public TCR beta frequency.

TCRdb used MiXCR to reprocess the reads, holding one entry per CDR3 protein. The repertoire consists of 110,000 to 150,000 distinct CDR3 sequences, with about 6.1% occurring once and the leading ten covering roughly 18%. The receptor's source is a human donor in good health (CMV status not recorded). Some clones in this sample may be carry-over from other donors' samples. Specimen: PBMCs.

The CDR3 DNA reads as TGTGCCAGTACCCCCCAGCGGGGGGGTCGGGGTGAGCAGTTCTTC. This codes for CASTPQRGGRGEQFF. The V gene is TRBV19, the J gene TRBJ2-1, with 10 positions matching TRBD2. The CDR3 totals 15 residues. In germline, CDR1 is LNHDA, CDR2 SQIVND (reference sequence). J was trimmed by 9 bases and V by 7 bases; bases with no gene match: 12.